This passage covers 21 T cell receptor beta chains from one sample sequenced in a study of PD-1 blockade in classical Hodgkin lymphoma. The method was immunoSEQ multiplex PCR; TCRdb's version includes in-frame clones alone and lacks a portion of them. Of about 93,000 clones listed, around 81% are singletons. Brentuximab vedotin exposure varied, and every patient relapsed after autologous stem cell transplantation. The sample was peripheral blood mononuclear cells (PBMCs), taken before the second cycle of nivolumab. The receptors originated from a human donor with classical Hodgkin lymphoma.

The CDR3 coding sequence is TGTGCCAGCAGCTTAGAGCAGGACAGACCCTCTGGAAACACCATATATTTT. Its translation: CASSLEQDRPSGNTIYF. V gene TRBV11-3 combines with J gene TRBJ1-3; maybe TRBD1 (6 bases). In germline, CDR1 is SGHNT, CDR2 YENEEA. CDR3 length: 17 amino acids. The germline V and J ends were trimmed by 0 bases and 0 bases, with 12 bases remaining between them. The full variable domain, with the rest looked up from reference TRBV11-3 and TRBJ1-3, is EAGVVQSPRYKIIEKKQPVAFWCNPISGHNTLYWYLQNLGQGPELLIRYENEEAVDDSQLPKDRFSAERLKGVDSTLKIQPAELGDSAVYLCASSLEQDRPSGNTIYFGEGSWLTVV.

V and J are TRBV25-1 and TRBJ1-2; D gene ambiguous. Germline values: CDR1 MGHDK, CDR2 SYGVNS. Trimming shortened V by 0 bases and J by 2 bases, and 7 bases separated the two germline ends. This CDR3 region has 14 residues. CDR3 sequence (DNA): TGTGCCAGCAGTGAATACCACGGAAACTATGGCTACACCTTC. Translated: CASSEYHGNYGYTF.

Only a few counts were recorded for this clone. The rearrangement joins TRBV10-3 to TRBJ2-2, with 9 bases that match TRBD1. There are 16 residues in the CDR3. In germline, CDR1 is ENHRY, CDR2 SYGVKD. Trimming at V came to 3 bases and at J to 5 bases, leaving 7 bases not matched to a gene. The chain's CDR3 is CAISDRQGGKTGELFF. The CDR3 DNA reads TGTGCCATCAGTGACCGACAGGGGGGGAAAACCGGGGAGCTGTTTTTT.

This clone was counted between two and nine times. This sequence joins TRBV5-1 and TRBJ2-1, with 8 bases lining up with TRBD2. Germline CDR1 SGHRS, CDR2 YFSETQ. CDR3 size: 13 residues. With V trimmed by 2 bases and J by 5 bases, 0 bases remained unmatched. CDR3 loop: CASSFSGNNEQFF. As DNA, the CDR3 is TGCGCCAGCAGCTTTAGCGGGAACAATGAGCAGTTCTTC.

This clone was found once. V is TRBV18 and J is TRBJ2-1; 15 bases map to TRBD2. This CDR3 is built from 15 residues. V was pared by 3 bases and J by 6 bases, with 0 bases of the junction left unmatched. CDR1 and CDR2 (germline): KGHSH, LQKENI. This CDR3 is CASSPGLAGGNEQFF. CDR3 bases: TGTGCCAGCTCACCGGGACTAGCGGGAGGCAATGAGCAGTTCTTC.

This chain joins TRBV7-9 and TRBJ2-2; 8 nucleotides agree with TRBD2. This CDR3 is 16 amino acids long. The germline V gene encodes CDR1 SEHNR and CDR2 FQNEAQ (reference sequence). V was clipped by 1 base and J by 6 bases; unmatched bases: 7. CDR3 coding DNA: TGTGCCAGCAGCTTAGGCGGGACTAGTTTGCCCGGGGAGCTGTTTTTT. Protein sequence: CASSLGGTSLPGELFF.

This clone occurred once. V usage is TRBV27 and J usage is TRBJ1-1; 7 bases match TRBD1. V lost 6 bases and J lost 5; bases outside the gene matches: 9. The V gene's germline CDR1 is MNHEY and CDR2 SMNVEV (reference sequence). This CDR3 has 14 residues. The CDR3 is CASSFRGRGTEAFF. The CDR3 bases are TGTGCCAGCAGCTTTAGGGGGCGTGGGACTGAAGCTTTCTTT.

The chain is built from TRBV6-6 and TRBJ2-3; D is uncertain. CDR1 and CDR2 from the germline V gene are MNHNY and SVGAGI (reference sequence). V lost 5 bases, J lost 4 bases, and 10 bases lay in between. This CDR3 region has 13 residues. CDR3 sequence: CASSPQMADTQYF. The DNA for the CDR3 is TGTGCCAGCAGTCCACAAATGGCAGATACGCAGTATTTT.

The V and J genes are TRBV19 and TRBJ1-1; the D is unclear. This CDR3 has 15 residues. Germline values: CDR1 LNHDA, CDR2 SQIVND (reference sequence). Trimming shortened V by 7 bases and J by 0 bases, and 15 bases separated the two germline ends. The CDR3 loop reads CASTPGGSLNTEAFF. The CDR3 DNA is TGTGCCAGTACCCCCGGCGGATCTCTGAACACTGAAGCTTTCTTT.

The chain combines TRBV5-4 with TRBJ1-2, with TRBD1 identical over 7 bases. From germline, CDR1 is SGHNT and CDR2 YYREEE (reference sequence). V lost 4 bases to trimming and J lost 4 bases; unmatched junction nucleotides: 10. This CDR3 is 15 amino acids long. CDR3 region: CASSPGPDRTYGYTF. DNA for the CDR3: TGTGCCAGCAGCCCGGGCCCGGACAGGACCTATGGCTACACCTTC.

V gene TRBV5-1 combines with J gene TRBJ2-1; TRBD2 aligns across 12 bases. The junction had 1 base not matched to a gene; V was cut back by 0 bases and J by 9 bases. This CDR3 has 14 residues. Germline V gives CDR1 SGHRS, CDR2 YFSETQ. CDR3 protein: CASSLGLAGAEQFF. DNA of the CDR3: TGCGCCAGCAGCTTGGGACTAGCGGGAGCTGAGCAGTTCTTC.

J is TRBJ1-2 and V is TRBV6-5; the D is unclear. This CDR3 region has 12 residues. From germline, CDR1 is MNHEY and CDR2 SVGAGI. The ends were cut back, 2 bases at V and 8 bases at J, with 9 bases in the middle. The CDR3 loop reads CASSYRLGGYTF. The CDR3, as DNA: TGTGCCAGCAGTTACCGCCTCGGGGGCTACACCTTC.

This clone was recorded once. The V gene is TRBV10-3, the J gene TRBJ2-1; TRBD1 matches at 8 bases. After removal of 10 bases from V and 4 bases from J, the junction contained 9 bases not matched to a gene. CDR1 is ENHRY and CDR2 is SYGVKD in the germline V gene. This CDR3 comprises 14 residues. DNA for the CDR3: TGTGCCACCGCCCGGGACAGGACTTACAATGAGCAGTTCTTC. It is translated as CATARDRTYNEQFF.

This clone was detected a few times. V gene TRBV28 combines with J gene TRBJ1-2; TRBD1 is a possible D gene (5 bases). Trimming pared 2 bases from V and 7 bases from J, leaving 17 bases between. CDR1 and CDR2 (germline): MDHEN, SYDVKM. CDR3 length: 15 residues. CDR3 DNA: TGTGCCAGCAGTTTAGTGCAGGATGGGAGGGGTGGCTACACCTTC. Translated: CASSLVQDGRGGYTF.

The chain carries TRBV30 and TRBJ1-6; 8 positions agree with TRBD1. Germline V gene data show CDR1 as GTSNPN and CDR2 as SVGIG (reference sequence). V shed 2 bases and J 9 bases; nucleotides not matched to a gene: 3. The CDR3 sequence is 13 residues long. CDR3 protein: CAWSKQGGSPLHF. Here the CDR3 DNA reads TGTGCCTGGAGTAAACAGGGGGGTTCACCCCTCCACTTT.

This chain joins TRBV6-6 and TRBJ1-2, with a tentative D call TRBD1 (6 bases). The CDR3 totals 15 residues. V was shortened by 7 bases and J by 0 bases, with 15 bases between the two germline ends. CDR1 is MNHNY, CDR2 SVGAGI, per germline (reference sequence). CDR3 protein: CASNPQGLANYGYTF. Here the CDR3 DNA reads TGTGCCAGCAATCCACAGGGTTTGGCTAACTATGGCTACACCTTC.

This sequence joins TRBV5-1 and TRBJ1-6; D unresolved. The CDR3 loop spans 14 amino acids. Germline CDR1 reads SGHRS; CDR2 reads YFSETQ. V was clipped by 0 bases and J by 7 bases, with 8 bases between them. The CDR3 loop is CASSLGDLNSPLHF. The CDR3 region has the DNA TGCGCCAGCAGCTTGGGCGACCTAAATTCACCCCTCCACTTT.

The chain uses TRBV30 and TRBJ1-2; D gene uncertain. Germline V gives CDR1 GTSNPN, CDR2 SVGIG (reference sequence). V shed 5 bases and J shed 8 bases, with 12 bases lying between them. This CDR3 has 11 residues. The CDR3 DNA sequence: TGTGCCTGGCAGAGGGAGGGCGGCTACACCTTC. It yields the protein CAWQREGGYTF.

This clone was recorded only once. The chain recombines TRBV9 with TRBJ2-7; the match to TRBD2 covers 8 bases. The ends lost 0 bases at V and 3 bases at J; junction bases unmatched: 8. Germline loops: CDR1 SGDLS, CDR2 YYNGEE. There are 16 residues in the CDR3. The chain's CDR3 is CASSVAGGGANYEQYF. Here the CDR3 DNA reads TGTGCCAGCAGCGTAGCGGGGGGGGGAGCGAACTACGAGCAGTACTTC. The full variable domain, with the rest looked up from reference TRBV9 and TRBJ2-7, is DSGVTQTPKHLITATGQRVTLRCSPRSGDLSVYWYQQSLDQGLQFLIQYYNGEERAKGNILERFSAQQFPDLHSELNLSSLELGDSALYFCASSVAGGGANYEQYFGPGTRLTVT.

This chain connects TRBV29-1 to TRBJ2-5; D not resolved. The better agreement between TRBJ2-7 and the DNA end casts doubt on the J call. The CDR3 consists of 13 residues. CDR1 is SQVTM and CDR2 is ANQGSEA in the germline V gene. The CDR3 sequence: CSVEVVGFHEQYF. The CDR3 DNA reads as TGCAGCGTTGAAGTGGTTGGGTTCCACGAGCAGTACTTC.

The gene calls are TRBV6-1 and TRBJ1-1; 9 bases line up with TRBD1. The CDR3 is made up of 14 amino acids. Trimming took 6 bases from V and 5 from J; bases not matched to a gene: 7. CDR1 is MNHNS, CDR2 SASEGT, per germline. The CDR3 sequence is CASRDRGSLTEAFF. The CDR3 DNA is TGTGCCAGCAGAGACAGGGGGTCGTTGACTGAAGCTTTCTTT.